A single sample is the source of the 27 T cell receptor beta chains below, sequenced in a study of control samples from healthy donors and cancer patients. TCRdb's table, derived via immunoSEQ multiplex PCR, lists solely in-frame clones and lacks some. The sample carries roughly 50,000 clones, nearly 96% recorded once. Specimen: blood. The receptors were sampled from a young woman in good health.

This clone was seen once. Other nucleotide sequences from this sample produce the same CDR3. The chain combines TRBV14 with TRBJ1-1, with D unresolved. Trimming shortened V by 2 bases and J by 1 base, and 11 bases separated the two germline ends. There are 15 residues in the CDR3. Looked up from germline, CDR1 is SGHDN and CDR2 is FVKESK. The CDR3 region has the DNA TGTGCCAGCAGCCAACGCACCGGGAGGAACACTGAAGCTTTCTTT. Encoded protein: CASSQRTGRNTEAFF.

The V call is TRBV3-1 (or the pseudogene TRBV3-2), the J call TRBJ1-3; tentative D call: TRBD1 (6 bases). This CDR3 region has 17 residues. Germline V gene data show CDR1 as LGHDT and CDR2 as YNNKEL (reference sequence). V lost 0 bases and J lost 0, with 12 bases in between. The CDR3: CASSQEGAPSSGNTIYF. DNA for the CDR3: TGTGCCAGCAGCCAAGAGGGGGCCCCGAGCTCTGGAAACACCATATATTTT.

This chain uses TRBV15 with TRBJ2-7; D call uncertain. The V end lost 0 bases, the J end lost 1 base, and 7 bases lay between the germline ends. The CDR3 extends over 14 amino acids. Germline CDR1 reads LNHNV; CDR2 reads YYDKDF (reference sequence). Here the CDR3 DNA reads TGTGCCACCAGCAGAGAAGGGATATCCTACGAGCAGTACTTC. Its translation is CATSREGISYEQYF.

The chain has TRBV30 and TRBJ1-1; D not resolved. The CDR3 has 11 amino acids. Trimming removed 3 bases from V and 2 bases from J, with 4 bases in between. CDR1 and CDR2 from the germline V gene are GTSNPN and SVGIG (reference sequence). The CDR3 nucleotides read TGTGCCTGGAGAGGAAACACTGAAGCTTTCTTT. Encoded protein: CAWRGNTEAFF.

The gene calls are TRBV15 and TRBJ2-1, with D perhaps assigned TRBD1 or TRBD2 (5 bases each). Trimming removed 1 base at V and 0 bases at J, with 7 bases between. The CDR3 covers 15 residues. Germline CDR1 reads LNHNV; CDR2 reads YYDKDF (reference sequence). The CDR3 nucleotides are TGTGCCACCAGCAGAGGGGGGAGCTCCTACAATGAGCAGTTCTTC. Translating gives CATSRGGSSYNEQFF. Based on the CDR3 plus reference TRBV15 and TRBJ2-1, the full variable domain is DAMVIQNPRYQVTQFGKPVTLSCSQTLNHNVMYWYQQKSSQAPKLLFHYYDKDFNNEADTPDNFQSRRPNTSFCFLDIRSPGLGDTAMYLCATSRGGSSYNEQFFGPGTRLTVL.

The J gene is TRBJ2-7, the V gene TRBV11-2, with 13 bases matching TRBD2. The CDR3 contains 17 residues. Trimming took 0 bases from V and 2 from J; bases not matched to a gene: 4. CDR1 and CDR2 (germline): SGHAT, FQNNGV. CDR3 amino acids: CASSLDHGTSGTYEQYF. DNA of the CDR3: TGTGCCAGCAGCTTAGATCACGGGACTAGCGGGACCTACGAGCAGTACTTC.

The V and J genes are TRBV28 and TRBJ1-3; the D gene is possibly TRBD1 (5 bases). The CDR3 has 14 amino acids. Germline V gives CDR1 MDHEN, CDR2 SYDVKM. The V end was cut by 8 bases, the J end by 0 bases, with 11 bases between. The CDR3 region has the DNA TGTGCCAGCGGTTGGGGGGGCTCTGGAAACACCATATATTTT. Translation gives CASGWGGSGNTIYF.

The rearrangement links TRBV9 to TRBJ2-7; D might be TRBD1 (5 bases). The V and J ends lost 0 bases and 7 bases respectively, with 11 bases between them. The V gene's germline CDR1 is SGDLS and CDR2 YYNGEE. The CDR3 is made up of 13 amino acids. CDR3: CASSVVGSGEQYF. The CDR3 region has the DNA TGTGCCAGCAGCGTAGTCGGGTCAGGGGAGCAGTACTTC. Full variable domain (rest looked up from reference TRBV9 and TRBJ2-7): DSGVTQTPKHLITATGQRVTLRCSPRSGDLSVYWYQQSLDQGLQFLIQYYNGEERAKGNILERFSAQQFPDLHSELNLSSLELGDSALYFCASSVVGSGEQYFGPGTRLTVT.

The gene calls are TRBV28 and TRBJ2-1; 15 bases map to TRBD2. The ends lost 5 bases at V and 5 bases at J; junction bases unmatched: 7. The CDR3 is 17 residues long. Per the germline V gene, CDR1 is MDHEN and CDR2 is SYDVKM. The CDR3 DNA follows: TGTGCCAGCAGTATTGGGACTAGCGGGAGGAGGGACAATGAGCAGTTCTTC. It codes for CASSIGTSGRRDNEQFF.

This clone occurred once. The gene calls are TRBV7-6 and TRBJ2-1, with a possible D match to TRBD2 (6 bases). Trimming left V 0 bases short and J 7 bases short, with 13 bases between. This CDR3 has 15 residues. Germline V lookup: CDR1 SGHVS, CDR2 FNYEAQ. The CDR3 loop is CASSLAREMVNEQFF. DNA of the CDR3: TGTGCCAGCAGCTTAGCTCGGGAGATGGTAAATGAGCAGTTCTTC.

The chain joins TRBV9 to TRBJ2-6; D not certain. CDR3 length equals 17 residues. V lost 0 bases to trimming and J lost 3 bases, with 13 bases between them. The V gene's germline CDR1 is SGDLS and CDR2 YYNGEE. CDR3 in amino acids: CASSVASVSGGANVLTF. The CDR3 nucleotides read TGTGCCAGCAGCGTAGCCTCGGTATCCGGTGGGGCCAACGTCCTGACTTTC.

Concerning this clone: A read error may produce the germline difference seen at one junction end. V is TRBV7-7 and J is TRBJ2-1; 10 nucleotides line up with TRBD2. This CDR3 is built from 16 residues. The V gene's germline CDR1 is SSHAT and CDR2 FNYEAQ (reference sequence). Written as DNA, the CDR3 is TGTGCTAGCACCATTAAAGCGGGAGGGCCAATGAATGAGCAGTTCTTC. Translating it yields CASTIKAGGPMNEQFF.

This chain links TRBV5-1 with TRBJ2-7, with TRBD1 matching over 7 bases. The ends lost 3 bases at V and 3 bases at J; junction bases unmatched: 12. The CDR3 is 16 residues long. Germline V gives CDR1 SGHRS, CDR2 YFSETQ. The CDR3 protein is CASSSRQGESLYEQYF. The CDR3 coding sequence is TGCGCCAGCAGCTCCAGACAGGGTGAGTCCCTCTACGAGCAGTACTTC.

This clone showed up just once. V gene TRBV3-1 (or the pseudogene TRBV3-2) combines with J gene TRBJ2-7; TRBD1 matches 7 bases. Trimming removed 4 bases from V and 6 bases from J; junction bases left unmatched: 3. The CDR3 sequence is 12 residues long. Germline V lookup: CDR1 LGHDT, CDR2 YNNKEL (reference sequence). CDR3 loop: CASSRRQGEQYF. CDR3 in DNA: TGTGCCAGCAGCCGAAGACAGGGCGAGCAGTACTTC.

CDR3 in amino acids: CASSPSAPNTEAFF. The CDR3 DNA is TGTGCCAGCTCACCTTCAGCGCCCAACACTGAAGCTTTCTTT. This chain links TRBV18 with TRBJ1-1; D unresolved. Trimming stripped 3 bases from V and 2 bases from J, with 10 bases between. This CDR3 spans 14 amino acids. CDR1 and CDR2 (germline): KGHSH, LQKENI.

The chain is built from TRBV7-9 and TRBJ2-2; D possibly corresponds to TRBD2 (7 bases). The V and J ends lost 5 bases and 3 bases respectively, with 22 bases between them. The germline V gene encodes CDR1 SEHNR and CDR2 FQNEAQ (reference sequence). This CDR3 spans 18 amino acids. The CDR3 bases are TGTGCCAGCAGCCCCAAGGTGCGCGGGGGCGAGTACACCGGGGAGCTGTTTTTT. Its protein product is CASSPKVRGGEYTGELFF. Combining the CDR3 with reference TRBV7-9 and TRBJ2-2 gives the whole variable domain DTGVSQNPRHKITKRGQNVTFRCDPISEHNRLYWYRQTLGQGPEFLTYFQNEAQLEKSRLLSDRFSAERPKGSFSTLEIQRTEQGDSAMYLCASSPKVRGGEYTGELFFGEGSRLTVL.

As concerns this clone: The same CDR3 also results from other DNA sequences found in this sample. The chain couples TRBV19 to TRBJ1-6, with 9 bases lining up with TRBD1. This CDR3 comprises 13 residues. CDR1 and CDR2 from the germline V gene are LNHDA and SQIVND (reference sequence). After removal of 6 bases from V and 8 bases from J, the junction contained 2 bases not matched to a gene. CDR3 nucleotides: TGTGCCAGTAGCCGACAGGGGGATTCACCCCTCCACTTT. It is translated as CASSRQGDSPLHF.

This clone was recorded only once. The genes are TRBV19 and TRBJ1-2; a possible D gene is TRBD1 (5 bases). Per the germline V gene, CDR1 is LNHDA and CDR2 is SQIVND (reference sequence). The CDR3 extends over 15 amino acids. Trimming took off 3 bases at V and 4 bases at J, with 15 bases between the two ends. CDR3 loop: CASSMAQGSRYGYTF. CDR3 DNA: TGTGCCAGTAGTATGGCCCAGGGTAGTCGCTATGGCTACACCTTC.

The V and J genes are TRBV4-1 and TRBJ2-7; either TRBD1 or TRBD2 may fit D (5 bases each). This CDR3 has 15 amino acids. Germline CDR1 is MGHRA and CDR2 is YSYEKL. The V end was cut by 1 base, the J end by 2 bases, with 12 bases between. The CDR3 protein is CASSQAFGAAYEQYF. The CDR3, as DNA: TGCGCCAGCAGCCAAGCTTTCGGGGCAGCCTACGAGCAGTACTTC.

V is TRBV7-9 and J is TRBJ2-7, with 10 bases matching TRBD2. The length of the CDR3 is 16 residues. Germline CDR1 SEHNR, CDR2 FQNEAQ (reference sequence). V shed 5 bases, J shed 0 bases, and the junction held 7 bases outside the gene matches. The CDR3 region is CASSPGLATSSYEQYF. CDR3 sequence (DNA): TGTGCCAGCAGCCCGGGACTAGCGACGAGCTCCTACGAGCAGTACTTC.

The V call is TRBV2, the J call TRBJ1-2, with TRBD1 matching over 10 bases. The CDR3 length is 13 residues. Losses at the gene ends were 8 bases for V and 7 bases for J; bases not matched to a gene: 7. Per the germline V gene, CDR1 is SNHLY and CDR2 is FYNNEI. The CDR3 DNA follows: TGTGCCAGCCCAGCCGGGACAGGGGTTGGCTACACCTTC. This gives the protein CASPAGTGVGYTF. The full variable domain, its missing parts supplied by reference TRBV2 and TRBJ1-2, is EPEVTQTPSHQVTQMGQEVILRCVPISNHLYFYWYRQILGQKVEFLVSFYNNEISEKSEIFDDQFSVERPDGSNFTLKIRSTKLEDSAMYFCASPAGTGVGYTFGSGTRLTVV.

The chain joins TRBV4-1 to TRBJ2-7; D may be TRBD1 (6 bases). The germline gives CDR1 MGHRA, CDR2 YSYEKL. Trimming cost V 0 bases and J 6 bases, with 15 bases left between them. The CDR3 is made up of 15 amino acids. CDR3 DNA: TGCGCCAGCAGCCAAGAAATGCAGGACAGACGCGAGCAGTACTTC. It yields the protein CASSQEMQDRREQYF.

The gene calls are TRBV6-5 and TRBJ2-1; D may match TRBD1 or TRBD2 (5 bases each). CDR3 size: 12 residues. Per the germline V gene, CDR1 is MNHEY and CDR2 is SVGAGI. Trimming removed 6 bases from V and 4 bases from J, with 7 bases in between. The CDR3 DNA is TGTGCCAGCAGGGGGACGTACAATGAGCAGTTCTTC. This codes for CASRGTYNEQFF.

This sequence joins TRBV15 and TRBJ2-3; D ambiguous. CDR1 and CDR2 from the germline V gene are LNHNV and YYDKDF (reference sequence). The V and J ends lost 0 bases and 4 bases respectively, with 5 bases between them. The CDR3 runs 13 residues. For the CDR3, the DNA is TGTGCCACCAGCAGAGATCTTGCAGATACGCAGTATTTT. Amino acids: CATSRDLADTQYF.

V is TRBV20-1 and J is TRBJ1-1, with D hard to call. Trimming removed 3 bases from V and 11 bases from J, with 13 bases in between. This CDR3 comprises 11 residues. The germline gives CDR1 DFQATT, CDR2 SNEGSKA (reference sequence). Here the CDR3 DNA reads TGCAGTGCTAGTCCCAGGCCGTTGGCTTTCTTT. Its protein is CSASPRPLAFF.

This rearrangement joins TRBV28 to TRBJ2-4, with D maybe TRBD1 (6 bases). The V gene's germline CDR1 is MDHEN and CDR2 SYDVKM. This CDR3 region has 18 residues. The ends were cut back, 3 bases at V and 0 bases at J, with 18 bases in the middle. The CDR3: CASSFLGGTGLAKNIQYF. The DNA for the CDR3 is TGTGCCAGCAGTTTCCTGGGCGGAACAGGGCTAGCCAAAAACATTCAGTACTTC.

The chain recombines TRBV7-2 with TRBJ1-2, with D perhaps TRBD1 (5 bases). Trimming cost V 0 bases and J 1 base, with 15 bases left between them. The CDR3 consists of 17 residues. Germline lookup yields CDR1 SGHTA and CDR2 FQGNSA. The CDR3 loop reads CASSLAGRLTFNYGYTF. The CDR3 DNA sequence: TGTGCCAGCAGCTTAGCGGGGCGGCTAACCTTTAACTATGGCTACACCTTC.